A single sample is the source of the 13 T cell receptor beta chains below, sequenced in a study of blood T cell repertoires in COVID-19. Profiled with immunoSEQ multiplex PCR; TCRdb holds only in-frame clones, not every one. There are roughly 180,000 clones in the sample; more than 75% occur only once, and roughly 5.4% lies in the top ten. The sequenced sample was peripheral blood. These receptor sequences come from a woman aged 45-65 years with COVID-19, enrolled during active disease.

The rearrangement joins TRBV3-1 (or the pseudogene TRBV3-2) to TRBJ2-6; 7 bases are shared with TRBD1. V lost 0 bases to trimming and J lost 0 bases; unmatched junction nucleotides: 11. CDR1 and CDR2 from the germline V gene are LGHDT and YNNKEL (reference sequence). This CDR3 is built from 20 residues. The CDR3 DNA is TGTGCCAGCAGCCAAGATCCCCGAGGACAGGCCTTCTCTGGGGCCAACGTCCTGACTTTC. Amino acid sequence: CASSQDPRGQAFSGANVLTF.

The rearrangement joins TRBV7-7 to TRBJ2-1; 13 bases map to TRBD2. CDR3 length: 15 amino acids. Germline lookup yields CDR1 SSHAT and CDR2 FNYEAQ (reference sequence). Germline trimming cut 5 bases from V and 8 bases from J; bases unmatched to any gene: 6. CDR3 region: CASSPGLAGRDEQFF. The CDR3 DNA is TGTGCCAGCAGCCCGGGACTAGCGGGGAGGGATGAGCAGTTCTTC.

The V gene is TRBV5-4, the J gene TRBJ2-5; 10 bases map to TRBD2. There are 15 residues in the CDR3. The V and J ends lost 4 bases and 5 bases, in that order; junction bases with no gene match: 8. Germline CDR1 SGHNT, CDR2 YYREEE (reference sequence). The CDR3 region has the DNA TGTGCCAGCAGCATACCAGCGGGGGGGCACGAGACCCAGTACTTC. It encodes CASSIPAGGHETQYF.

The J gene is TRBJ2-3, the V gene TRBV3-1 (or the pseudogene TRBV3-2); 13 bases fit TRBD2. The J segment lost 7 bases and the V segment lost 2 bases, leaving 3 bases of the junction unmatched. The CDR3 loop spans 15 amino acids. Per germline, CDR1 LGHDT and CDR2 YNNKEL (reference sequence). The DNA of the CDR3 is TGTGCCAGCAGCCAAACTAGCGGGGGGGCTTATACGCAGTATTTT. Encoded protein: CASSQTSGGAYTQYF.

This chain uses TRBV19 with TRBJ2-7, with 9 bases matching TRBD2. CDR1 LNHDA and CDR2 SQIVND come from the germline V gene (reference sequence). Trimming took 4 bases from V and 5 from J; bases not matched to a gene: 12. The CDR3 loop spans 16 amino acids. CDR3: CASSTNSGGPTHEQYF. The CDR3 nucleotides are TGTGCCAGTAGTACAAACAGCGGGGGGCCGACACACGAGCAGTACTTC.

This clone was recorded only once. CDR3 amino acids: CASSKPLGGGSTDTQYF. Here the CDR3 DNA reads TGTGCCAGCAGCAAACCATTAGGAGGGGGCAGTACAGATACGCAGTATTTT. The chain has TRBV3-1 (or the pseudogene TRBV3-2) and TRBJ2-3; D possibly corresponds to TRBD1 (7 bases). Germline V CDR1 and CDR2: LGHDT, YNNKEL (reference sequence). Trimming pared 5 bases from V and 3 bases from J, leaving 21 bases between. The CDR3 covers 17 residues.

The J gene is TRBJ2-3, the V gene TRBV3-1 (or the pseudogene TRBV3-2), with 8 positions matching TRBD2. This CDR3 is 16 amino acids long. The V and J ends lost 3 bases and 1 base, in that order; junction bases with no gene match: 6. Germline-derived CDR1 and CDR2 are LGHDT and YNNKEL (reference sequence). For the CDR3, the DNA is TGTGCCAGCAGCCAGTGGACTAGCCAACGCACAGATACGCAGTATTTT. Translation: CASSQWTSQRTDTQYF.

The chain is built from TRBV14 and TRBJ1-2, with 9 bases fitting TRBD1. With 3 bases clipped from V and 7 bases from J, the junction kept 6 bases outside the gene matches. Germline V gives CDR1 SGHDN, CDR2 FVKESK. This CDR3 region has 14 residues. The CDR3 reads CASSQGTGSFGYTF. Here the CDR3 DNA reads TGTGCCAGCAGCCAGGGGACAGGGTCTTTTGGCTACACCTTC. The entire variable domain, with the rest obtained from reference TRBV14 and TRBJ1-2, is as follows: EAGVTQFPSHSVIEKGQTVTLRCDPISGHDNLYWYRRVMGKEIKFLLHFVKESKQDESGMPNNRFLAERTGGTYSTLKVQPAELEDSGVYFCASSQGTGSFGYTFGSGTRLTVV.

The chain recombines TRBV7-3 with TRBJ1-1; D possibly corresponds to TRBD1 (6 bases). The CDR3 extends over 17 amino acids. V shed 4 bases and J shed 4 bases, with 22 bases lying between them. Germline CDR1 is SGHTA and CDR2 is FQGTGA. The CDR3 protein is CASSYSTGGYGATEAFF. CDR3 coding DNA: TGTGCCAGCAGCTACTCGACAGGCGGCTATGGGGCCACTGAAGCTTTCTTT.

This sequence joins TRBV2 and TRBJ2-1; TRBD2 matches at 14 bases. V lost 8 bases to trimming and J lost 9 bases; unmatched junction nucleotides: 12. This CDR3 is 16 amino acids long. The germline V gene has CDR1 SNHLY and CDR2 FYNNEI. CDR3 nucleotide sequence: TGTGCCAGCGTGACTAGCGGGGGGGCCCCGTCAGCTGAGCAGTTCTTC. This gives the protein CASVTSGGAPSAEQFF.

This clone occurred once. The chain carries TRBV6-5 and TRBJ2-7; TRBD2 matches 11 bases. Germline V gives CDR1 MNHEY, CDR2 SVGAGI. CDR3 length equals 14 residues. J gave up 3 bases and V 6 bases, and 4 bases lay outside the gene matches. CDR3 residues: CASSLAGGSYEQYF. The CDR3 nucleotides read TGTGCCAGCAGCTTAGCGGGGGGGAGCTACGAGCAGTACTTC.

The chain combines TRBV29-1 with TRBJ2-7; a possible D gene is TRBD2 (5 bases). V lost 4 bases and J 5 bases, leaving 9 bases between the germline ends. The CDR3 runs to 11 residues. Germline assignment: CDR1 SQVTM and CDR2 ANQGSEA. CDR3 protein: CSVVGVHEQYF. Here the CDR3 DNA reads TGCAGCGTTGTCGGGGTCCACGAGCAGTACTTC.

This clone showed up just a few times. Other DNA sequences of this sample code for an identical CDR3. The rearrangement joins TRBV6-2 or TRBV6-3 to TRBJ1-2; tentatively, D is TRBD1 (6 bases). Germline V gene sequence: CDR1 MNHEY, CDR2 SVGEGT. CDR3 size: 15 residues. V shed 0 bases and J shed 4 bases, with 12 bases lying between them. The CDR3 spells CASSYSAGAIYGYTF. The CDR3 DNA is TGTGCCAGCAGTTACTCGGCAGGGGCGATCTATGGCTACACCTTC.